Reported below is one T cell receptor beta chain. The method was immunoSEQ multiplex PCR; TCRdb's version includes in-frame clones alone and lacks a portion of them. The sample gives 90,000 or so clones, about 85% of which show up once; about 3.8% is in the top ten. The sample belongs to a study of blood T cell repertoires in COVID-19. In the study overall: Some COVID-19 samples were acute and others convalescent; all came from the United States, Italy and Spain. T cells, B-cell-depleted T cells, or PBMCs supplied cDNA or gDNA.

The sequenced sample was peripheral blood. This sequence originates from a man between 60 and 70 years old with acute or convalescent COVID-19.

The CDR3, as DNA: TGCGCCAGCAGCGAGGTTCCCAGCTACGAGTATGGCTACACCTTC. Its translation is CASSEVPSYEYGYTF. The chain couples TRBV5-1 to TRBJ1-2; D is ambiguous. The CDR3 sequence is 15 residues long. V lost 4 bases and J 5 bases, leaving 18 bases between the germline ends. Germline V gives CDR1 SGHRS, CDR2 YFSETQ. Drawing the rest from reference TRBV5-1 and TRBJ1-2, the complete variable domain is KAGVTQTPRYLIKTRGQQVTLSCSPISGHRSVSWYQQTPGQGLQFLFEYFSETQRNKGNFPGRFSGRQFSNSRSEMNVSTLELGDSALYLCASSEVPSYEYGYTFGSGTRLTVV.